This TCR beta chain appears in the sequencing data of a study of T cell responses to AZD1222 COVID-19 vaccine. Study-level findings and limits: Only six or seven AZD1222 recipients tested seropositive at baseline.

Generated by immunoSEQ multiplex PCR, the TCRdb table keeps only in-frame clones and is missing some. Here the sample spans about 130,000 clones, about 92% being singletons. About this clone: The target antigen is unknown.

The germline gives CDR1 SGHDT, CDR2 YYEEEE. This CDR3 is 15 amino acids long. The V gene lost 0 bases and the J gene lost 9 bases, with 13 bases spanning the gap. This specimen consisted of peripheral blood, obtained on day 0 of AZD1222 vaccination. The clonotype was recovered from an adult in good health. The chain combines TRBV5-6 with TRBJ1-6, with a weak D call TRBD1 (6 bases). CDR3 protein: CASSLAGDITSPLHF. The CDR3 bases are TGTGCCAGCAGCTTGGCAGGGGATATCACTTCACCCCTCCACTTT.